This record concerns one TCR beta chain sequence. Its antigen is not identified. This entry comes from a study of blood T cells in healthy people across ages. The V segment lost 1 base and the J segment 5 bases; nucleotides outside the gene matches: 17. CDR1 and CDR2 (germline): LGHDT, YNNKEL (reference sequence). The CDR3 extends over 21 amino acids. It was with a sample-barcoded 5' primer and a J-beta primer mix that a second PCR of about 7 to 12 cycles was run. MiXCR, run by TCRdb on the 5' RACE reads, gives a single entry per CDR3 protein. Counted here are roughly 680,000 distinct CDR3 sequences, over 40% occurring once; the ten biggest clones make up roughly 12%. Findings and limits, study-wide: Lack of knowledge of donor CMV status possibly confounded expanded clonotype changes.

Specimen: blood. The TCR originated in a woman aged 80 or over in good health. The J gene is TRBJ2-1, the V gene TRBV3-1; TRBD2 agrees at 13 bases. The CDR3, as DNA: TGTGCCAGCAGCCAAGCCTATACGAGACTAGCGGGAGGCCTTACTAACAATGAGCAGTTCTTC. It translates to CASSQAYTRLAGGLTNNEQFF.